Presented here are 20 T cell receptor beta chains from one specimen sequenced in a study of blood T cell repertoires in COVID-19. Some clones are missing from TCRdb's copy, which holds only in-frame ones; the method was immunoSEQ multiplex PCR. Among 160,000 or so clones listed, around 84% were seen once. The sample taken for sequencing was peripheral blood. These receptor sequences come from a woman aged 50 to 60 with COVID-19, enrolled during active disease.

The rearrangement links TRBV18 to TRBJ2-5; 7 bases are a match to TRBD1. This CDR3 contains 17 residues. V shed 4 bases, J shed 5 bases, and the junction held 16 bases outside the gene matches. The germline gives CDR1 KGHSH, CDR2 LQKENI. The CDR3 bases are TGTGCCAGCTCACTTAGAACCGGGACAGCAGGCGGGGAGACCCAGTACTTC. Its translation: CASSLRTGTAGGETQYF.

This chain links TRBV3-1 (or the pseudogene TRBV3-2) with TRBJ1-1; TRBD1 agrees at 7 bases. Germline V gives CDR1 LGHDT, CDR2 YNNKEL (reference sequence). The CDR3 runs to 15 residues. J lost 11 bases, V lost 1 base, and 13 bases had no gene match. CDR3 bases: TGTGCCAGCAGCCAAGGCCCGACAGGGAAGCATCGGGCTTTCTTT. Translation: CASSQGPTGKHRAFF.

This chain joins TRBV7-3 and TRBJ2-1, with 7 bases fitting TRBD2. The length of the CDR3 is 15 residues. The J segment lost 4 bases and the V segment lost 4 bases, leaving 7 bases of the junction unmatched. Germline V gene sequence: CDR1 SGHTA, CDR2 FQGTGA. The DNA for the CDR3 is TGTGCCAGCAGCTCCCCGAACGGGGGGTACAATGAGCAGTTCTTC. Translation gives CASSSPNGGYNEQFF.

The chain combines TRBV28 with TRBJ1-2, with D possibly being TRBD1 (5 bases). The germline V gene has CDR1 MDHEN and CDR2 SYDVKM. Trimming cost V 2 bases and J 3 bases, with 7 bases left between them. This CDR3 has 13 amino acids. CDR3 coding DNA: TGTGCCAGCAGTTTAGGGGGGGACTATGGCTACACCTTC. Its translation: CASSLGGDYGYTF.

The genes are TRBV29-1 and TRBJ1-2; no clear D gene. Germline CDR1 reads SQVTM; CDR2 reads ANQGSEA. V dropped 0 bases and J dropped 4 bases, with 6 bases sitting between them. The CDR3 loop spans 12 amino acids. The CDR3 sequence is CSVEDNFYGYTF. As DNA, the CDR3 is TGCAGCGTTGAAGACAATTTCTATGGCTACACCTTC.

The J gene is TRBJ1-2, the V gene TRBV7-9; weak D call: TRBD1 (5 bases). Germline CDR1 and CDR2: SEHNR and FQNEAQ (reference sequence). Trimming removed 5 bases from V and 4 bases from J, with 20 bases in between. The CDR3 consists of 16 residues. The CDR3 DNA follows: TGTGCCAGCAGCGATTACAGGAATAAAGCAACCTATGGCTACACCTTC. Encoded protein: CASSDYRNKATYGYTF.

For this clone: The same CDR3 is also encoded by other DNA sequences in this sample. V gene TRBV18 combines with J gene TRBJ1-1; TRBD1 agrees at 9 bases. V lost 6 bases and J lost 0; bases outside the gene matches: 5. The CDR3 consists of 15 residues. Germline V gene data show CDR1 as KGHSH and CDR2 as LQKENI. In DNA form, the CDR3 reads TGTGCCAGCTCTCCCGGGACAGGGATGAACACTGAAGCTTTCTTT. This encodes CASSPGTGMNTEAFF.

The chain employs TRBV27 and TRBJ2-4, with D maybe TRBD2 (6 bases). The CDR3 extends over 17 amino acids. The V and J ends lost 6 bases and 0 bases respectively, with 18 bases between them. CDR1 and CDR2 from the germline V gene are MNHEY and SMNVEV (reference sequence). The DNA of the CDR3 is TGTGCCAGCAGGGACCGGAGCGGGCCGCTAGCCAAAAACATTCAGTACTTC. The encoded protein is CASRDRSGPLAKNIQYF.

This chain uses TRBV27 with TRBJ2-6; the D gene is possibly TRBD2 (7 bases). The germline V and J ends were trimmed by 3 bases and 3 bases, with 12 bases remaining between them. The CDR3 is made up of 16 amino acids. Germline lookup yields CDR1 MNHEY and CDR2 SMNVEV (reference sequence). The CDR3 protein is CASSFRGAYGANVLTF. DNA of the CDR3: TGTGCCAGCAGTTTTCGGGGGGCGTATGGGGCCAACGTCCTGACTTTC.

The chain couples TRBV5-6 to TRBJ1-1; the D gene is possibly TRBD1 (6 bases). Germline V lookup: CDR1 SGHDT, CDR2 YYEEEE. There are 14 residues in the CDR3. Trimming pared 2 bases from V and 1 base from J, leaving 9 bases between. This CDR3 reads CASSLPGQNTEAFF. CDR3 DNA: TGTGCCAGCAGCTTACCGGGACAGAACACTGAAGCTTTCTTT.

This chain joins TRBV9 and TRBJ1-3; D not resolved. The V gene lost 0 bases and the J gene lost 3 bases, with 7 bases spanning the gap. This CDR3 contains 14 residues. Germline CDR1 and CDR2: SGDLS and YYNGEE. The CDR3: CASSVGPDGNTIYF. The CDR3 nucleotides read TGTGCCAGCAGCGTAGGGCCCGATGGAAACACCATATATTTT. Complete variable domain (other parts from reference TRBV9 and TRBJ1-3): DSGVTQTPKHLITATGQRVTLRCSPRSGDLSVYWYQQSLDQGLQFLIQYYNGEERAKGNILERFSAQQFPDLHSELNLSSLELGDSALYFCASSVGPDGNTIYFGEGSWLTVV.

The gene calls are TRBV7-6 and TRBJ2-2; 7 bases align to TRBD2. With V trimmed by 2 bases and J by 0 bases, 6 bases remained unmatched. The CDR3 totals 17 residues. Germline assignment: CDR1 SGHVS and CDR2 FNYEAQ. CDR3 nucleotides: TGTGCCAGCAGCTTATTAAGCGGGATCGCGAACACCGGGGAGCTGTTTTTT. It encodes CASSLLSGIANTGELFF.

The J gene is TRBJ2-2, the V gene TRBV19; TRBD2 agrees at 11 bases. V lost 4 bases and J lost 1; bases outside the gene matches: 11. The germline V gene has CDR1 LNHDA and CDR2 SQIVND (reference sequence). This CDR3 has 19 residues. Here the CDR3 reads CASSSRLAGGQLNTGELFF. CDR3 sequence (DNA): TGTGCCAGTAGTAGTCGTCTAGCGGGGGGACAATTGAACACCGGGGAGCTGTTTTTT. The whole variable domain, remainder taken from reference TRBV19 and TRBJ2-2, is DGGITQSPKYLFRKEGQNVTLSCEQNLNHDAMYWYRQDPGQGLRLIYYSQIVNDFQKGDIAEGYSVSREKKESFPLTVTSAQKNPTAFYLCASSSRLAGGQLNTGELFFGEGSRLTVL.

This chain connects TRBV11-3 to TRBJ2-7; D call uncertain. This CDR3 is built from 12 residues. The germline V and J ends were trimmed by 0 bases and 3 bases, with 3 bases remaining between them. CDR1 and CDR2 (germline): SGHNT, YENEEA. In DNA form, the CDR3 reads TGTGCCAGCAGCTTAGATCTCTACGAGCAGTACTTC. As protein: CASSLDLYEQYF.

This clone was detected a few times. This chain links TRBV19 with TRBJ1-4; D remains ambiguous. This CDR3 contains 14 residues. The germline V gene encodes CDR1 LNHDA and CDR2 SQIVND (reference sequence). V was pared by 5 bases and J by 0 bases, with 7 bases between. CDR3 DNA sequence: TGTGCCAGTAGTGGGCTCACAACTAATGAAAAACTGTTTTTT. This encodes CASSGLTTNEKLFF.

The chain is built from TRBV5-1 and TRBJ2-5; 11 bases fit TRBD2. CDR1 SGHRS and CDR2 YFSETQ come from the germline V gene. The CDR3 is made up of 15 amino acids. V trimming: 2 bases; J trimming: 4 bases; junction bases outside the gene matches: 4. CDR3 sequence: CASSFSGGAGETQYF. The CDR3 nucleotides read TGCGCCAGCAGCTTTAGCGGGGGGGCCGGAGAGACCCAGTACTTC.

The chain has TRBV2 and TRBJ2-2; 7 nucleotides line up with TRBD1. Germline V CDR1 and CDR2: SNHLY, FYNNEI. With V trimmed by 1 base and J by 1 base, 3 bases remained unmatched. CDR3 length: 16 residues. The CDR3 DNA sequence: TGTGCCAGCAGTGAAGATCGGACAGGGAACACCGGGGAGCTGTTTTTT. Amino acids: CASSEDRTGNTGELFF.

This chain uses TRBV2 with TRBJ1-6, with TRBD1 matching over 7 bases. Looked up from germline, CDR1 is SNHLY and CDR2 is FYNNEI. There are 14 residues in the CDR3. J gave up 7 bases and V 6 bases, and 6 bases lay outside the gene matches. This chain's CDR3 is CASRAGTANSPLHF. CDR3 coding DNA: TGTGCCAGCAGGGCCGGGACAGCAAATTCACCCCTCCACTTT.

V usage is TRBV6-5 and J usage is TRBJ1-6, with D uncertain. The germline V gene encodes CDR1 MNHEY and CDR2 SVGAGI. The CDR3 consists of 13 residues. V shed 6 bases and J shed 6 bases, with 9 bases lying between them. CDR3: CASSPRVNSPLHF. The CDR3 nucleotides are TGTGCCAGCAGCCCGAGAGTTAATTCACCCCTCCACTTT.

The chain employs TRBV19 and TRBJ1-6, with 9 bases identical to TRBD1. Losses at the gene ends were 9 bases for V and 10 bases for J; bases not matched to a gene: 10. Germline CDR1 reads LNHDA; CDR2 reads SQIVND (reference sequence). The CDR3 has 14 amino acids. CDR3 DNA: TGTGCCAGCTCCCCCCGGGACAGGGACTCACCCCTCCACTTT. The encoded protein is CASSPRDRDSPLHF.